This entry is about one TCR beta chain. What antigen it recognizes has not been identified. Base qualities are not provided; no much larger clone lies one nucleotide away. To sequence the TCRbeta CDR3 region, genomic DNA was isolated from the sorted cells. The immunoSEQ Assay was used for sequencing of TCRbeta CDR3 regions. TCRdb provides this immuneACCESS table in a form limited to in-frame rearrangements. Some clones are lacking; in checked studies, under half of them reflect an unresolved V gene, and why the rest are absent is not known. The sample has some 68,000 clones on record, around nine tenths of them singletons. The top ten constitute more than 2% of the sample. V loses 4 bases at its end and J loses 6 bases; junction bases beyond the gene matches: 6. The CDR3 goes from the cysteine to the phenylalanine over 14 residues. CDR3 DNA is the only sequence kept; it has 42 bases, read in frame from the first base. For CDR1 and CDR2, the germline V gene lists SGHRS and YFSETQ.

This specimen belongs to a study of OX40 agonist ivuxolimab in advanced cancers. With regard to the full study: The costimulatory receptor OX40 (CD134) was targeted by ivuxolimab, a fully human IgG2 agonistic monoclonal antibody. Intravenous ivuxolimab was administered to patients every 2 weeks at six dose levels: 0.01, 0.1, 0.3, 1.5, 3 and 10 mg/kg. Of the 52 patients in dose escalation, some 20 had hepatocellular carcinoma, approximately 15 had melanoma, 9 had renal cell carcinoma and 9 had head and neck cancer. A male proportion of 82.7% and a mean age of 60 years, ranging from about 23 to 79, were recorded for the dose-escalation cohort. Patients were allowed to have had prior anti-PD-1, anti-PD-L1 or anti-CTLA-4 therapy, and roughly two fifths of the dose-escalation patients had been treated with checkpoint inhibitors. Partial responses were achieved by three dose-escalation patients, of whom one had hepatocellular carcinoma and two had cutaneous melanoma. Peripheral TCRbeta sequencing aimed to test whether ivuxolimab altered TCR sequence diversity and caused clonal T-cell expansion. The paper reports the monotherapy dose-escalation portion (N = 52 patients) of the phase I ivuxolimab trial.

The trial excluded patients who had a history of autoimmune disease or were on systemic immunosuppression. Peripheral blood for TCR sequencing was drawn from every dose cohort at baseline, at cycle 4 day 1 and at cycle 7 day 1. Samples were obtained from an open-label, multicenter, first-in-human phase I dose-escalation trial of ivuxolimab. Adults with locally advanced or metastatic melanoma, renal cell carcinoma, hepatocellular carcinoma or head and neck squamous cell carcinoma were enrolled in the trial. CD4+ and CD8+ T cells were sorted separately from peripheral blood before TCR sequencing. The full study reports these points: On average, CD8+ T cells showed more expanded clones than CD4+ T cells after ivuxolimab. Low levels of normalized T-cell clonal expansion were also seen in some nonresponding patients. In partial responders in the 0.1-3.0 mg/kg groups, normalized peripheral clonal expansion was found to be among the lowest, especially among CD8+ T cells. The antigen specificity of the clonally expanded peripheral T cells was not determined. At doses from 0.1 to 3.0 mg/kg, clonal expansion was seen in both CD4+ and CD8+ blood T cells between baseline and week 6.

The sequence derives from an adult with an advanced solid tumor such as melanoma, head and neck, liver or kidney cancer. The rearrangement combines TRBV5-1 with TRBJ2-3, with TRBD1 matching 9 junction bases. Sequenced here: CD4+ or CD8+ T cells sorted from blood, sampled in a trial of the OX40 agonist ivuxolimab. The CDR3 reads CASSPGQGWDTQYF. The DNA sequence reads TGCGCCAGCAGCCCGGGACAGGGTTGGGATACGCAGTATTTT.